What follows are 19 T cell receptor beta chains derived from one specimen sequenced in a study of blood T cell repertoires in COVID-19 (TCRdb year 2020). Libraries were prepared through the immunoSEQ multiplex PCR assay. This immuneACCESS table, as held by TCRdb, lists in-frame sequences with V and J called but not all clones. Of the missing ones, under half trace to an unresolved V gene in checked studies; the others have no known cause. The sample table records more than 85,000 clones; about 88% of these occur just once. The ten top clones hold 17% of the sample. Sequencing was carried out using peripheral blood. These receptors were obtained from a woman aged 55-69 years with acute or convalescent COVID-19.

The CDR3 here is CASSSQGQNNSPLHF. The CDR3 nucleotides read TGTGCCAGCAGCTCCCAGGGACAGAATAATTCACCCCTCCACTTT. The V gene is TRBV7-3, the J gene TRBJ1-6; 7 bases line up with TRBD1. J was trimmed by 5 bases and V by 4 bases; bases with no gene match: 5. The CDR3 spans 15 residues. CDR1 is SGHTA and CDR2 is FQGTGA in the germline V gene.

The gene calls are TRBV7-2 and TRBJ1-4; the D is unclear. Germline-derived CDR1 and CDR2 are SGHTA and FQGNSA. V lost 1 base, J lost 7 bases, and 7 bases lay in between. The CDR3 runs 13 residues. The CDR3 region is CASSLGSSEKLFF. In nucleotides, the CDR3 is TGTGCCAGCAGCTTAGGCTCTAGTGAAAAACTGTTTTTT.

With respect to this clone: Compared with germline, one end of the junction differs, possibly owing to a read error. The rearrangement links TRBV29-1 to TRBJ1-4; 8 positions agree with TRBD1. This CDR3 spans 14 amino acids. CDR1 is SQVTM and CDR2 is ANQGSEA in the germline V gene. The CDR3 DNA reads TGCAGCGTACGACAGGGGTCGGCTAATAAAAAACTGTTTTTT. Translated, it gives CSVRQGSANKKLFF.

The chain has TRBV12-3 or TRBV12-4 and TRBJ1-1; the D is unclear. V dropped 2 bases and J dropped 3 bases, with 7 bases sitting between them. The CDR3 consists of 13 residues. The CDR3, as DNA: TGTGCCAGCAGTTTATTGCGGGACACTGAAGCTTTCTTT. This sequence encodes CASSLLRDTEAFF.

The rearrangement links TRBV5-1 to TRBJ1-1; TRBD1 is a possible D gene (5 bases). The germline CDR1 and CDR2 sequences are SGHRS and YFSETQ. Deletions cut 4 bases from V and 0 bases from J, with 16 bases between. The CDR3 loop spans 16 amino acids. DNA of the CDR3: TGCGCCAGCAGCCCCCGGGGGGGGAGGGTGAACACTGAAGCTTTCTTT. This translates into CASSPRGGRVNTEAFF.

This clone was detected once. The V call is TRBV7-2, the J call TRBJ2-3; 12 nucleotides align to TRBD2. Per germline, CDR1 SGHTA and CDR2 FQGNSA. CDR3 length: 16 residues. V shed 4 bases, J shed 13 bases, and the junction held 15 bases outside the gene matches. CDR3 loop: CASSSRLAGVISVEYF. The CDR3 nucleotides read TGTGCCAGCAGCTCGCGACTAGCGGGGGTTATATCGGTAGAGTATTTT.

V and J are TRBV25-1 and TRBJ1-6; the D gene is possibly TRBD1 (6 bases). Germline values: CDR1 MGHDK, CDR2 SYGVNS. The CDR3 extends over 13 amino acids. V lost 8 bases and J lost 7, with 12 bases in between. The DNA of the CDR3 is TGTGCCAGCTTAGGACAGTTCAATTCACCCCTCCACTTT. It specifies CASLGQFNSPLHF.

This rearrangement joins TRBV28 to TRBJ1-2, with D perhaps TRBD1 (5 bases). This CDR3 is 12 amino acids long. The V gene lost 3 bases and the J gene lost 3 bases, with 5 bases spanning the gap. Germline-derived CDR1 and CDR2 are MDHEN and SYDVKM. In nucleotides, the CDR3 is TGTGCCAGCAGTTTGACAGACTATGGCTACACCTTC. Translation: CASSLTDYGYTF.

V gene TRBV6-6 combines with J gene TRBJ1-2, with 9 positions matching TRBD1. CDR3 length equals 13 residues. V shed 7 bases, J shed 2 bases, and the junction held 2 bases outside the gene matches. Germline V gene data show CDR1 as MNHNY and CDR2 as SVGAGI (reference sequence). The chain's CDR3 is CASTGQGNYGYTF. CDR3 nucleotide sequence: TGTGCCAGCACCGGACAGGGGAACTATGGCTACACCTTC.

The chain couples TRBV6-6 to TRBJ1-3; D is unclear. The CDR3 has 15 amino acids. Germline V gene data show CDR1 as MNHNY and CDR2 as SVGAGI (reference sequence). Trimming removed 2 bases from V and 0 bases from J, with 8 bases in between. As DNA, the CDR3 is TGTGCCAGCAGTTACGCACAGCCCTCTGGAAACACCATATATTTT. This gives the protein CASSYAQPSGNTIYF.

The V gene is TRBV30, the J gene TRBJ1-1; 7 positions match TRBD1. Germline V gene data show CDR1 as GTSNPN and CDR2 as SVGIG (reference sequence). This CDR3 is 14 amino acids long. V shed 5 bases and J 4 bases; nucleotides not matched to a gene: 10. For the CDR3, the DNA is TGTGCCTGGGGGACTCAGGGGGGTACCACTGAAGCTTTCTTT. Translating it yields CAWGTQGGTTEAFF.

This chain links TRBV6-6 with TRBJ2-5, with 9 nucleotides matching TRBD1. Germline V lookup: CDR1 MNHNY, CDR2 SVGAGI (reference sequence). The ends lost 5 bases at V and 4 bases at J; junction bases unmatched: 5. This CDR3 comprises 14 residues. The CDR3 reads CASSKDRGGETQYF. CDR3 bases: TGTGCCAGCAGTAAGGACAGGGGAGGAGAGACCCAGTACTTC.

This chain links TRBV11-3 with TRBJ1-6; no firm D call. Trimming stripped 1 base from V and 9 bases from J, with 10 bases between. Looked up from germline, CDR1 is SGHNT and CDR2 is YENEEA. This CDR3 region has 14 residues. In DNA form, the CDR3 reads TGTGCCAGCAGCTTAGGAGGGTACGGTTCACCCCTCCACTTT. Translated: CASSLGGYGSPLHF. The whole variable domain, filled in from reference TRBV11-3 and TRBJ1-6, reads EAGVVQSPRYKIIEKKQPVAFWCNPISGHNTLYWYLQNLGQGPELLIRYENEEAVDDSQLPKDRFSAERLKGVDSTLKIQPAELGDSAVYLCASSLGGYGSPLHFGNGTRLTVT.

The V gene is TRBV6-2 or TRBV6-3, the J gene TRBJ2-1; TRBD2 aligns across 7 bases. The J segment lost 6 bases and the V segment lost 6 bases, leaving 14 bases of the junction unmatched. The CDR3 runs to 16 residues. Germline V gene sequence: CDR1 MNHEY, CDR2 SVGEGT. CDR3 region: CASSNPGGFVRNEQFF. The CDR3 DNA sequence: TGTGCCAGCAGCAACCCCGGGGGGTTTGTTCGCAATGAGCAGTTCTTC.

The chain combines TRBV13 with TRBJ1-1, with a possible D match to TRBD1 (6 bases). Germline V gene sequence: CDR1 PRHDT, CDR2 FYEKMQ (reference sequence). This CDR3 comprises 14 residues. V lost 0 bases to trimming and J lost 6 bases, with 11 bases between them. This CDR3 reads CASSLGLQGAEAFF. CDR3 sequence (DNA): TGTGCCAGCAGCTTAGGATTACAGGGAGCTGAAGCTTTCTTT.

This chain connects TRBV11-1 to TRBJ2-1, with TRBD2 matching 10 bases. The germline gives CDR1 SGHAT, CDR2 FQDESV (reference sequence). The CDR3 length is 16 residues. The junction had 5 bases not matched to a gene; V was cut back by 2 bases and J by 4 bases. As DNA, the CDR3 is TGTGCCAGCAGCTTATCCAGCGGGGGGGATTACAATGAGCAGTTCTTC. Translated, it gives CASSLSSGGDYNEQFF.

The chain employs TRBV19 and TRBJ2-7; D might be TRBD2 (5 bases). Germline V CDR1 and CDR2: LNHDA, SQIVND (reference sequence). V was cut by 7 bases and J by 0 bases, with 10 bases left in between. The CDR3 has 13 amino acids. The chain's CDR3 is CASKAGNSYEQYF. The CDR3 DNA is TGTGCCAGTAAGGCGGGCAACTCCTACGAGCAGTACTTC.

The chain recombines TRBV7-3 with TRBJ1-3; D is unclear. The germline V gene has CDR1 SGHTA and CDR2 FQGTGA. Trimming stripped 5 bases from V and 1 base from J, with 12 bases between. This CDR3 has 15 amino acids. The CDR3 here is CASSPEGNSGNTIYF. Here the CDR3 DNA reads TGTGCCAGCAGCCCGGAGGGTAATTCTGGAAACACCATATATTTT.

The chain couples TRBV3-1 (or the pseudogene TRBV3-2) to TRBJ2-3; 10 bases align to TRBD2. The V gene end was trimmed by 6 bases and the J gene end by 5 bases; junction bases not matched to a gene: 8. Germline V CDR1 and CDR2: LGHDT, YNNKEL (reference sequence). This CDR3 spans 15 amino acids. CDR3 in amino acids: CASRTAGGPGDTQYF. The CDR3 nucleotides are TGTGCCAGCAGAACAGCGGGGGGGCCCGGAGATACGCAGTATTTT.